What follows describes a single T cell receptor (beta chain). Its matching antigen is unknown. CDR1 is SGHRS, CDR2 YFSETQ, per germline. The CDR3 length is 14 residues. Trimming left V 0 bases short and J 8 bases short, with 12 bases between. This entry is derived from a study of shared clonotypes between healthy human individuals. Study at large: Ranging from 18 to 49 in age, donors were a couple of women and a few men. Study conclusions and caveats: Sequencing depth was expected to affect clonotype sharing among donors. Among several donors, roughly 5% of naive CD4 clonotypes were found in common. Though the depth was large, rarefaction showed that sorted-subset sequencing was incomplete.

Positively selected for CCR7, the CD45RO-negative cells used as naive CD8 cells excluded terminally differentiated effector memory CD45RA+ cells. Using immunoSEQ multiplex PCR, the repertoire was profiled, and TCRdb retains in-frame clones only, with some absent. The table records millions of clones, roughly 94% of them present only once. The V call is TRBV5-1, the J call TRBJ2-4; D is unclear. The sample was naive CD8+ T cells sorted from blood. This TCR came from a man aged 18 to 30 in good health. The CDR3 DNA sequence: TGCGCCAGCAGCTTGGTCCAGGAATCGGACATTCAGTACTTC. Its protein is CASSLVQESDIQYF.